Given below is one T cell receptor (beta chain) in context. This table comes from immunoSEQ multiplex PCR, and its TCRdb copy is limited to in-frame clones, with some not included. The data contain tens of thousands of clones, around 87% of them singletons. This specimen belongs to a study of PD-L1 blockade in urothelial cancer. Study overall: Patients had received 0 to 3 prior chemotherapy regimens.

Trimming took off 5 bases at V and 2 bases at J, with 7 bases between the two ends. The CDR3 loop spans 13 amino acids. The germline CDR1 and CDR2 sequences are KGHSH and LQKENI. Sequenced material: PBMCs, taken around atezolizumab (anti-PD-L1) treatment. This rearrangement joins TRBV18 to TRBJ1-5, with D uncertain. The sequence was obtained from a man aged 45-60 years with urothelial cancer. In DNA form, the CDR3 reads TGTGCCAGCTCATCGGGAGGCAATCAGCCCCAGCATTTT. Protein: CASSSGGNQPQHF.